Presented here are 19 T cell receptor beta chains from one specimen sequenced in a study of blood T cell repertoires in COVID-19. Data came from immunoSEQ multiplex PCR; TCRdb stores just in-frame clones and leaves some out. Among around 25,000 clones, almost 90% were seen once, and the ten largest hold approximately 7.6%. Sequences were obtained from peripheral blood. The source is a human donor in a cohort sampled during active COVID-19.

V gene TRBV19 combines with J gene TRBJ2-7; 12 positions agree with TRBD2. The V gene end was trimmed by 11 bases and the J gene end by 3 bases; junction bases not matched to a gene: 8. The germline V gene has CDR1 LNHDA and CDR2 SQIVND (reference sequence). CDR3 length: 14 amino acids. The CDR3 DNA follows: TGTGCCGGCAAGACTAGCGGGAGAGGCTACGAGCAGTACTTC. Translation gives CAGKTSGRGYEQYF.

The chain uses TRBV2 and TRBJ2-7; weak D call: TRBD1 (5 bases). CDR1 is SNHLY and CDR2 is FYNNEI in the germline V gene. Trimming took off 10 bases at V and 1 base at J, with 23 bases between the two ends. This CDR3 has 16 residues. CDR3 loop: CATREGQRIGSYEQYF. In nucleotides, the CDR3 is TGTGCCACCAGAGAAGGACAACGAATCGGATCCTACGAGCAGTACTTC.

CDR3 loop: CASSFSAGDPYEQYF. The CDR3 bases are TGTGCCAGCAGCTTCTCGGCGGGGGACCCCTACGAGCAGTACTTC. The rearrangement links TRBV6-5 to TRBJ2-7, with 7 nucleotides matching TRBD2. The trim removed 6 bases at V and 2 bases at J, leaving 10 bases unmatched. The CDR3 runs 15 residues. The germline CDR1 and CDR2 sequences are MNHEY and SVGAGI.

This clone was picked up one time. The V and J genes are TRBV5-5 and TRBJ2-1, with 10 nucleotides matching TRBD1. The CDR3 has 15 residues. The germline V gene encodes CDR1 SGHKS and CDR2 YYEKEE (reference sequence). V was pared by 6 bases and J by 3 bases, with 6 bases of the junction left unmatched. CDR3 sequence (DNA): TGTGCCAGCAACCCCGGGACAGGGGTCTACAATGAGCAGTTCTTC. It codes for CASNPGTGVYNEQFF.

The chain employs TRBV7-8 and TRBJ1-2, with 8 bases fitting TRBD1. The CDR3 consists of 14 residues. J lost 7 bases, V lost 4 bases, and 8 bases had no gene match. Per the germline V gene, CDR1 is SGHVS and CDR2 is FQNEAQ. CDR3 sequence reads: CASSSDRVALGYTF. Written as DNA, the CDR3 is TGTGCCAGCAGCTCGGACAGGGTGGCCCTTGGCTACACCTTC.

This clone was seen just once. This chain joins TRBV7-2 and TRBJ2-2; tentatively, D is TRBD2 (6 bases). Looked up from germline, CDR1 is SGHTA and CDR2 is FQGNSA. This CDR3 has 17 residues. The V gene lost 3 bases and the J gene lost 0 bases, with 14 bases spanning the gap. The CDR3 protein is CASSFGGWEANTGELFF. Here the CDR3 DNA reads TGTGCCAGCAGCTTCGGGGGATGGGAAGCGAACACCGGGGAGCTGTTTTTT. The variable domain in full, with the rest retrieved from reference TRBV7-2 and TRBJ2-2, is GAGVSQSPSNKVTEKGKDVELRCDPISGHTALYWYRQSLGQGLEFLIYFQGNSAPDKSGLPSDRFSAERTGGSVSTLTIQRTQQEDSAVYLCASSFGGWEANTGELFFGEGSRLTVL.

This clone was observed a few times. The V gene is TRBV5-4, the J gene TRBJ1-3; D is unresolved. The CDR3 spans 13 residues. Germline CDR1 SGHNT, CDR2 YYREEE (reference sequence). Trimming shortened V by 7 bases and J by 0 bases, and 8 bases separated the two germline ends. CDR3 amino acids: CASGPSSGNTIYF. Written as DNA, the CDR3 is TGTGCCAGCGGCCCTAGCTCTGGAAACACCATATATTTT. Supplemented by reference TRBV5-4 and TRBJ1-3, the full variable domain reads ETGVTQSPTHLIKTRGQQVTLRCSSQSGHNTVSWYQQALGQGPQFIFQYYREEENGRGNFPPRFSGLQFPNYSSELNVNALELDDSALYLCASGPSSGNTIYFGEGSWLTVV.

This clone was counted only a few times. This rearrangement joins TRBV5-1 to TRBJ1-3; 7 nucleotides match TRBD1. Germline values: CDR1 SGHRS, CDR2 YFSETQ. This CDR3 has 14 amino acids. The V segment lost 4 bases and the J segment 2 bases; nucleotides outside the gene matches: 3. In DNA, the CDR3 is TGCGCCAGCAGCGAGGGACAGCCTGGAAACACCATATATTTT. This encodes CASSEGQPGNTIYF.

The chain combines TRBV19 with TRBJ1-1; D perhaps matches TRBD1 (5 bases). Per germline, CDR1 LNHDA and CDR2 SQIVND (reference sequence). This CDR3 contains 14 residues. V lost 2 bases, J lost 2 bases, and 9 bases lay in between. CDR3 in amino acids: CASSITGVNTEAFF. CDR3 nucleotides: TGTGCCAGTAGTATAACGGGGGTTAACACTGAAGCTTTCTTT.

The CDR3 DNA is TGTGCCAGCACTTCCCGGAGGTGGGGCACAGATACGCAGTATTTT. Amino acid sequence: CASTSRRWGTDTQYF. The chain carries TRBV6-6 and TRBJ2-3; D perhaps matches TRBD2 (5 bases). V lost 7 bases to trimming and J lost 1 base, with 15 bases between them. This CDR3 region has 15 residues. The germline V gene has CDR1 MNHNY and CDR2 SVGAGI (reference sequence).

The genes are TRBV5-1 and TRBJ1-2, with 8 bases that match TRBD1. The CDR3 is 13 residues long. Losses at the gene ends were 0 bases for V and 7 bases for J; bases not matched to a gene: 2. CDR1 SGHRS and CDR2 YFSETQ come from the germline V gene. CDR3 sequence reads: CASSLGDRGGYTF. For the CDR3, the DNA is TGCGCCAGCAGCTTGGGTGACAGGGGTGGCTACACCTTC.

A single count supports this clone. This chain links TRBV28 with TRBJ1-2; 8 bases are a match to TRBD1. The V segment lost 6 bases and the J segment 6 bases; nucleotides outside the gene matches: 12. Germline CDR1 and CDR2: MDHEN and SYDVKM. The CDR3 covers 15 residues. In nucleotides, the CDR3 is TGTGCCAGCAGCCCGTCGAACAGGGGGGCCCATGGCTACACCTTC. It yields the protein CASSPSNRGAHGYTF.

CDR3 loop: CASSEEDGVRETQYF. The DNA for the CDR3 is TGTGCCAGCAGTGAAGAGGACGGGGTAAGGGAGACCCAGTACTTC. The rearrangement links TRBV6-1 to TRBJ2-5, with D possibly matching TRBD2 (5 bases). CDR1 MNHNS and CDR2 SASEGT come from the germline V gene. Trimming pared 1 base from V and 5 bases from J, leaving 14 bases between. CDR3 length: 15 residues.

The chain has TRBV7-9 and TRBJ1-1; 8 bases align to TRBD1. This CDR3 has 12 amino acids. With 5 bases clipped from V and 11 bases from J, the junction kept 7 bases outside the gene matches. Germline V gene lookup returns CDR1 SEHNR and CDR2 FQNEAQ (reference sequence). CDR3 residues: CASSPGRQGAFF. The CDR3 DNA reads TGTGCCAGCAGCCCTGGGAGACAGGGGGCTTTCTTT.

V and J are TRBV7-2 and TRBJ1-6; unclear D gene. Looked up from germline, CDR1 is SGHTA and CDR2 is FQGNSA. The CDR3 has 16 residues. The V and J ends lost 1 base and 0 bases respectively, with 7 bases between them. This chain's CDR3 is CASSLVRVSYNSPLHF. The CDR3, as DNA: TGTGCCAGCAGCTTAGTCCGGGTCTCCTATAATTCACCCCTCCACTTT.

This clone was observed a handful of times. The chain carries TRBV7-2 and TRBJ1-5; the D is unclear. The CDR3 has 10 residues. Germline V gene sequence: CDR1 SGHTA, CDR2 FQGNSA. V lost 5 bases to trimming and J lost 9 bases, with 5 bases between them. The DNA for the CDR3 is TGTGCCAGCAGCCGAGGGCCCCAGCATTTT. As protein: CASSRGPQHF.

J is TRBJ2-3 and V is TRBV6-1; TRBD2 agrees at 14 bases. The CDR3 consists of 16 residues. Germline CDR1 reads MNHNS; CDR2 reads SASEGT. Trimming cost V 4 bases and J 4 bases; bases outside gene matches: 4. CDR3 sequence: CASSGLAGGSPDTQYF. The CDR3 DNA follows: TGTGCCAGCAGTGGACTAGCGGGAGGGAGCCCAGATACGCAGTATTTT.

This chain joins TRBV5-6 and TRBJ1-5; TRBD1 matches 7 bases. The CDR3 contains 14 residues. Germline V gene sequence: CDR1 SGHDT, CDR2 YYEEEE. J gave up 2 bases and V 4 bases, and 3 bases lay outside the gene matches. CDR3 protein: CASSDRGRNQPQHF. The CDR3 nucleotides are TGTGCCAGCAGCGATAGGGGGCGCAATCAGCCCCAGCATTTT.

This clone was seen a few times. V usage is TRBV28 and J usage is TRBJ1-1, with D uncertain. The length of the CDR3 is 13 residues. Germline V gives CDR1 MDHEN, CDR2 SYDVKM. The V and J ends lost 1 base and 8 bases respectively, with 11 bases between them. The CDR3 DNA is TGTGCCAGCAGTTTATATAAGAGTCCGGAAGCTTTCTTT. Amino acid sequence: CASSLYKSPEAFF.